This T cell receptor (beta chain) originates from a study of blood T cell repertoires in COVID-19. Overall study: Sites in the United States, Italy and Spain provided acute and convalescent COVID-19 samples.

Original analysis: Estimation of nucleated cell counts was performed using reference gene primer amplification. The repertoire was sequenced with immunoSEQ multiplex PCR; TCRdb's copy has only in-frame clones and lacks some. The V and J calls and clone size come from that table; D and trimming were worked out from the DNA. The sample carries 150,000 to 200,000 clones, 65% to 90% recorded once. Trimming shortened V by 5 bases and J by 7 bases, and 20 bases separated the two germline ends. From germline, CDR1 is SGHTA and CDR2 FQGNSA. This CDR3 is 15 amino acids long. In this sample, this clone turned up once.

J is TRBJ2-5 and V is TRBV7-2, with D possibly TRBD1 on 5 matching bases. The receptor comes from a man aged 60-69 years with acute or convalescent COVID-19. What was sequenced was peripheral blood. CDR3 protein: CASSPRLTGTWTQYF. CDR3 coding DNA: TGTGCCAGCAGCCCCAGGCTCACAGGAACTTGGACCCAGTACTTC.